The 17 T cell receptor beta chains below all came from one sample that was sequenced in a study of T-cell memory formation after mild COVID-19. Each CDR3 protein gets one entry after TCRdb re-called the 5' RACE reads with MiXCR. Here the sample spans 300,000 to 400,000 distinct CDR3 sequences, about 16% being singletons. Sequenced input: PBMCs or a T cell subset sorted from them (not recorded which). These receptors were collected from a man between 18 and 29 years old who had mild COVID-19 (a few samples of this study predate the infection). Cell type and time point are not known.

CDR3: CASSLVEYWGRGSGTDTQYF. CDR3 DNA sequence: TGTGCCAGCAGCTTAGTCGAGTACTGGGGGCGAGGGAGTGGCACAGATACGCAGTATTTT. J is TRBJ2-3 and V is TRBV7-9, with D possibly being TRBD1 (6 bases). Per the germline V gene, CDR1 is SEHNR and CDR2 is FQNEAQ (reference sequence). The germline V and J ends were trimmed by 1 base and 1 base, with 24 bases remaining between them. The CDR3 contains 20 residues.

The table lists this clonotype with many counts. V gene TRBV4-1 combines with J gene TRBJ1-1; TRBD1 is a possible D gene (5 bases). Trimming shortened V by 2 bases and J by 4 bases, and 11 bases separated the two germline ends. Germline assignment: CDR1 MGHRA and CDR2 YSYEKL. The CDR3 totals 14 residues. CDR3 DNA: TGCGCCAGCAGCCAACCGACGGGGGGCACTGAAGCTTTCTTT. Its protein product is CASSQPTGGTEAFF.

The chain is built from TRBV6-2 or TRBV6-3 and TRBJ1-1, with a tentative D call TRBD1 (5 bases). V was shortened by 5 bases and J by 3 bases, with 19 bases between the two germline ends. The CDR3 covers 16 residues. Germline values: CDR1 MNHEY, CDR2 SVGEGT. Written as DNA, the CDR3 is TGTGCCAGCAGTCGACAGTGGGCGAGTTGGTACACTGAAGCTTTCTTT. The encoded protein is CASSRQWASWYTEAFF.

The CDR3 spells CSAQRRLEPQHF. In DNA, the CDR3 is TGCAGTGCCCAACGACGGTTGGAGCCCCAGCATTTT. The rearrangement uses TRBV20-1 and TRBJ1-5; D gene ambiguous. The CDR3 has 12 residues. Trimming removed 6 bases at V and 8 bases at J, with 14 bases between. Germline CDR1 reads DFQATT; CDR2 reads SNEGSKA (reference sequence).

The CDR3 DNA reads TGTGCCAGCAGCTCCCTACAGGGAATCTATAATTCACCCCTCCACTTT. This gives the protein CASSSLQGIYNSPLHF. J is TRBJ1-6 and V is TRBV7-9; a possible D gene is TRBD1 (6 bases). Between the trimmed V and J ends, which lost 4 bases and 3 bases, there was a span of 13 bases. The germline gives CDR1 SEHNR, CDR2 FQNEAQ (reference sequence). This CDR3 comprises 16 residues.

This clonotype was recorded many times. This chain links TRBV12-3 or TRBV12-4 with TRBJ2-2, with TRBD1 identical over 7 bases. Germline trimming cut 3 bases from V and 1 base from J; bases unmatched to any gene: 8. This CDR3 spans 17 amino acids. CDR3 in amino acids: CASSFRRQGRNTGELFF. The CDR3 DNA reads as TGTGCCAGCAGTTTTAGGAGACAGGGAAGGAACACCGGGGAGCTGTTTTTT.

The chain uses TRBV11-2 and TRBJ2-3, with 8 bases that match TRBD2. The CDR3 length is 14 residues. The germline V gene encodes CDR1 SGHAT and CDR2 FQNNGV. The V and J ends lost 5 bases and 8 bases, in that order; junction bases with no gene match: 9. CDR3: CASSPAGSGATQYF. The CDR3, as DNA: TGTGCCAGCAGCCCCGCGGGTAGCGGGGCTACGCAGTATTTT.

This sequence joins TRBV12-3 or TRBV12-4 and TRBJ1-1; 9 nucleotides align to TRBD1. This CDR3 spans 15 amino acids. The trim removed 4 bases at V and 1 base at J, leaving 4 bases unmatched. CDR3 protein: CASSWTGVKNTEAFF. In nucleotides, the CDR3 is TGTGCCAGCAGTTGGACAGGGGTAAAGAACACTGAAGCTTTCTTT.

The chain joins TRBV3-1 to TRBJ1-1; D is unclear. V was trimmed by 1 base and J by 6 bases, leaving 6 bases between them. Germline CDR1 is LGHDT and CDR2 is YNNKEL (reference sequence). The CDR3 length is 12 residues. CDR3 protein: CASSQGLAEAFF. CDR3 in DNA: TGTGCCAGCAGCCAAGGACTTGCTGAAGCTTTCTTT.

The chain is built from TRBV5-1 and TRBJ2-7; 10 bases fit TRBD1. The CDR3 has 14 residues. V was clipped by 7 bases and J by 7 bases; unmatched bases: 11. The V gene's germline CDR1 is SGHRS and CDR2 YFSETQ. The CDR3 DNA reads TGCGCCAGCGACAGGACAGGGGGAGGAGTTGAGCAGTACTTC. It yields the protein CASDRTGGGVEQYF. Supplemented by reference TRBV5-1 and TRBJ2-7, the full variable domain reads KAGVTQTPRYLIKTRGQQVTLSCSPISGHRSVSWYQQTPGQGLQFLFEYFSETQRNKGNFPGRFSGRQFSNSRSEMNVSTLELGDSALYLCASDRTGGGVEQYFGPGTRLTVT.

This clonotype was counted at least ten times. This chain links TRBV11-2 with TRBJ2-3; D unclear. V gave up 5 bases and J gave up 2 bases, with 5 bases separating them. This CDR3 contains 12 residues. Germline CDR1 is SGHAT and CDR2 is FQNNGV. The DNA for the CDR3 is TGTGCCAGCAGCCTCCCCACAGATACGCAGTATTTT. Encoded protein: CASSLPTDTQYF.

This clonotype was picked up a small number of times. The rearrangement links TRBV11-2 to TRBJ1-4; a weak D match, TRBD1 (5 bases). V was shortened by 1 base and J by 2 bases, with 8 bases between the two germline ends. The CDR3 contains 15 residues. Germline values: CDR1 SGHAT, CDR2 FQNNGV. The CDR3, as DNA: TGTGCCAGCAGCTTAGGAGGGACGACTAATGAAAAACTGTTTTTT. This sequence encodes CASSLGGTTNEKLFF.

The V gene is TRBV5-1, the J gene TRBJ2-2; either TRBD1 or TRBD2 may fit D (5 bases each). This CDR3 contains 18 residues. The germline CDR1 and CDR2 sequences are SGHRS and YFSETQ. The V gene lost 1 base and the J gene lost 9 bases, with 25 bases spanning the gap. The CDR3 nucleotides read TGCGCCAGCAGCTTGTCGTACGGGACCCAAGGCCCAGGCCGGGAGCTGTTTTTT. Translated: CASSLSYGTQGPGRELFF.

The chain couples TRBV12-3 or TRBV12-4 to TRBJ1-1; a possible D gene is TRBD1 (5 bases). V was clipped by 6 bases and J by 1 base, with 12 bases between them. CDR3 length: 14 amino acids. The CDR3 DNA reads TGTGCCAGCAGACGTGCTGGGGGGAACACTGAAGCTTTCTTT. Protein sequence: CASRRAGGNTEAFF.

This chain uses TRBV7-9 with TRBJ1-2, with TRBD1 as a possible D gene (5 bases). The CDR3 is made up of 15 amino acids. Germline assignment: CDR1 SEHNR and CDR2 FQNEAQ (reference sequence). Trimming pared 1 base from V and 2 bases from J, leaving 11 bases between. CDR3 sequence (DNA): TGTGCCAGCAGCTTAGTACAGGAGGAAAACTATGGCTACACCTTC. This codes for CASSLVQEENYGYTF.

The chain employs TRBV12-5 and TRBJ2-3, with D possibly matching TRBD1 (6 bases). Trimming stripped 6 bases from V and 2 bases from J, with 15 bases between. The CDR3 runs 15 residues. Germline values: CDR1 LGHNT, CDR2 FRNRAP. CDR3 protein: CASGVGQPITDTQYF. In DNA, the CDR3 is TGTGCTAGTGGGGTTGGACAGCCGATCACAGATACGCAGTATTTT.

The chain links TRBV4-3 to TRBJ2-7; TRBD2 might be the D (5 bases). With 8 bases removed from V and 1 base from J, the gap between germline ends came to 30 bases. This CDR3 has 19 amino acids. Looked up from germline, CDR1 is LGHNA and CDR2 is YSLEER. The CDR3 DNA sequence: TGCGCCAGCCGCGAGGAGAGCAGGCGGGTACCCGGTGGTTCCTACGAGCAGTACGTC. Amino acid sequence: CASREESRRVPGGSYEQYV.